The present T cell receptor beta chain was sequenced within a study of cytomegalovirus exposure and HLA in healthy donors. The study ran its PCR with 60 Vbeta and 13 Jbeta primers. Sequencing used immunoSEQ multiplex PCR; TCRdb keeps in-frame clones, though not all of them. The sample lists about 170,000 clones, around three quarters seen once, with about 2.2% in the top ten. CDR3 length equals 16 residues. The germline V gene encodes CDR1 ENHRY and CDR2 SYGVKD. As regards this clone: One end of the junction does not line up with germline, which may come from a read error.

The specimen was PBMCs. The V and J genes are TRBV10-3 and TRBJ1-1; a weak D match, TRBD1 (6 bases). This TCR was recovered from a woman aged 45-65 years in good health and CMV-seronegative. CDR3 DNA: TGTGCCAGCAGTTACTTGTCCGGGGGGCTTTTCCCTGAAGCTTTCTTT. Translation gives CASSYLSGGLFPEAFF.